The clone carrying this TCR beta chain was recorded at least ten times. Amplified material comprised TCR beta CDR3 regions derived from RNA transcripts. The workflow started with a first-round RT-PCR run with HTBI primers and then moved on to a second-round multiplex PCR. TCRdb re-derived calls from the multiplex PCR reads in MiXCR, one entry per CDR3 protein. The sample shows hundreds of thousands of distinct CDR3 sequences, around a fifth of them seen only once. The CDR3 covers 15 residues. The V and J ends lost 6 bases and 5 bases respectively, with 17 bases between them. Germline values: CDR1 ENHRY, CDR2 SYGVKD. This sample was included in a study of Graves' ophthalmopathy and Graves' hyperthyroidism.

Material: peripheral blood. The chain recombines TRBV10-3 with TRBJ1-5; D is unclear. The sequence was obtained from a woman aged 50 to 60 with Graves' ophthalmopathy. DNA of the CDR3: TGTGCCATCAGCGCAAACGGAGACGGATATCAGCCCCAGCATTTT. Translating gives CAISANGDGYQPQHF.